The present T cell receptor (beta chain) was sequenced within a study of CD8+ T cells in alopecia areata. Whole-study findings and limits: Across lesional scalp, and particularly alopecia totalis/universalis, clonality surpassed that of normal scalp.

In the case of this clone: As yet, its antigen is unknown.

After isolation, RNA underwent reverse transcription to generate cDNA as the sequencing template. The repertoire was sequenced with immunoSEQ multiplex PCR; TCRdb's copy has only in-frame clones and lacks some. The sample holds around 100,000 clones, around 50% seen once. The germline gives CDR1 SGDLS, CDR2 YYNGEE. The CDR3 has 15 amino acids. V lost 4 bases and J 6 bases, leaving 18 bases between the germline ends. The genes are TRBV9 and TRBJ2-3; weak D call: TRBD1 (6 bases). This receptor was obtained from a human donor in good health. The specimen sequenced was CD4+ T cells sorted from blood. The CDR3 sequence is CASSPEGDWRDTQYF. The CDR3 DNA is TGTGCCAGCAGCCCCGAGGGGGATTGGAGGGATACGCAGTATTTT.